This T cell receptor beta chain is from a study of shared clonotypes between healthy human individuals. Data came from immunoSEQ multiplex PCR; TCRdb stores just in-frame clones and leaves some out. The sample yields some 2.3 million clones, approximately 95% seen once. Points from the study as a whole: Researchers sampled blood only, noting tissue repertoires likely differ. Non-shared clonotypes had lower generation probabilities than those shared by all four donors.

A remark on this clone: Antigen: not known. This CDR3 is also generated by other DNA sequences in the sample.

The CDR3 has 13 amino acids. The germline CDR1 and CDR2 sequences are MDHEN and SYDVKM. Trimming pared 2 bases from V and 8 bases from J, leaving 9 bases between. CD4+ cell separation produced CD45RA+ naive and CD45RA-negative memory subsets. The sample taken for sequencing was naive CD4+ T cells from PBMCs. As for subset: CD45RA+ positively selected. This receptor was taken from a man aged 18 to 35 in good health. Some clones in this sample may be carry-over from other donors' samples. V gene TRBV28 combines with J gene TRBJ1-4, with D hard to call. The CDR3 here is CASSLVADEKLFF. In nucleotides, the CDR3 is TGTGCCAGCAGTTTAGTGGCAGACGAAAAACTGTTTTTT.